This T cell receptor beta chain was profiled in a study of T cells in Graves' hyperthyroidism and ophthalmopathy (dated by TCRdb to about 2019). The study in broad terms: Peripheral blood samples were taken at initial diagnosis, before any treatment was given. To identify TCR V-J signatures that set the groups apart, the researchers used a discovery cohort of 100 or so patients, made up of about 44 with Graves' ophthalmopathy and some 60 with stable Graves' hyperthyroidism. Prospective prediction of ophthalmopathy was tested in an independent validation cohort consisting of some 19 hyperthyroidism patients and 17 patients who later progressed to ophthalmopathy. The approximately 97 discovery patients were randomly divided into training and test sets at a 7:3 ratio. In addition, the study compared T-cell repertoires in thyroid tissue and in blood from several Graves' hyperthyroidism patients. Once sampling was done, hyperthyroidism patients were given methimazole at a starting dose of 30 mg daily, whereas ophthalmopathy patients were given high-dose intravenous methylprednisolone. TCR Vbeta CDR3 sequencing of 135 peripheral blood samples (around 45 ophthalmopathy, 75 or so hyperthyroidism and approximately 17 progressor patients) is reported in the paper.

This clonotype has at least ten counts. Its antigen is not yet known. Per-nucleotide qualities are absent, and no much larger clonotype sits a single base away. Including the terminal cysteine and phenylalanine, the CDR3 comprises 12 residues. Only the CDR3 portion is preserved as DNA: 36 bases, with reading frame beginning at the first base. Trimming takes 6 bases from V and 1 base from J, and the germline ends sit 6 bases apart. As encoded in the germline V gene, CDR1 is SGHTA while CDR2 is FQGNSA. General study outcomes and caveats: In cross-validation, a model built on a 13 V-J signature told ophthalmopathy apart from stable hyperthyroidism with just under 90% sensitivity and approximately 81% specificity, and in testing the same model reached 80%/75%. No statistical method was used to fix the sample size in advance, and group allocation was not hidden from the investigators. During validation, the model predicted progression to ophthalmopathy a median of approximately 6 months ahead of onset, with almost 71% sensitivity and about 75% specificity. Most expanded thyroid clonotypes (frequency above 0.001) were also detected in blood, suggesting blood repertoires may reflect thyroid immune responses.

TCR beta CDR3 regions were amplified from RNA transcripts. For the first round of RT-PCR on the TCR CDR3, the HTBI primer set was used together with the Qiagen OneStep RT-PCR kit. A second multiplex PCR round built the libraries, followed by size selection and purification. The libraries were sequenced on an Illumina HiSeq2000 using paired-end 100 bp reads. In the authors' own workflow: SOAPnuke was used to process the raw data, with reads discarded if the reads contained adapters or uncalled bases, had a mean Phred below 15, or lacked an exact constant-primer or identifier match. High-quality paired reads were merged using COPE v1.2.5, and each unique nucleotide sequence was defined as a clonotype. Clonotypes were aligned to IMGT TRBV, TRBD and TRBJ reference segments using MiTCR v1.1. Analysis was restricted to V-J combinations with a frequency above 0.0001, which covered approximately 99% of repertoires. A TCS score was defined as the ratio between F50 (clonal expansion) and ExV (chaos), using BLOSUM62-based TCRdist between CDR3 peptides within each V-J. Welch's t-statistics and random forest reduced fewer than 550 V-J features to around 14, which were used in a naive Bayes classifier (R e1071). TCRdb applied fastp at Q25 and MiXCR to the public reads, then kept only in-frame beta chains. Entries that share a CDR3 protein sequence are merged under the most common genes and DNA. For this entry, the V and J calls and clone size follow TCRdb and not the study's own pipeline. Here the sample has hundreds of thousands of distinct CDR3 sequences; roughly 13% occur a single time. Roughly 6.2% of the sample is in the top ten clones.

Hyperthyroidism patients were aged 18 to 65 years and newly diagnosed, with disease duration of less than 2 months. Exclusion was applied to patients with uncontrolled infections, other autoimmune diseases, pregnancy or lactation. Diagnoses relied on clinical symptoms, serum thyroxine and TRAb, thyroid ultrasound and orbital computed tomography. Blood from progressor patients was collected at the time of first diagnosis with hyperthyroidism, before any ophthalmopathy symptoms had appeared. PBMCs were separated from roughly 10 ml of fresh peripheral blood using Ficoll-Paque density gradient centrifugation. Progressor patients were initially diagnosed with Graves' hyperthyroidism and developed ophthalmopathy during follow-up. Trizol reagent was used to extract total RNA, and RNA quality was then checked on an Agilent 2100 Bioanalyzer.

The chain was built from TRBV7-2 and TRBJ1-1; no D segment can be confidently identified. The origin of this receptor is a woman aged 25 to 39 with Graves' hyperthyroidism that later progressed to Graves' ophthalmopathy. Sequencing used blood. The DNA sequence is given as TGTGCCAGCAGGAACCAGAACACTGAAGCTTTCTTT. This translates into CASRNQNTEAFF.